This TCR beta chain was found in a study of response to subunit inactivated influenza vaccine. General study points: Authors suggested seasonal influenza vaccinations each recruit few new T cells.

Trimming stripped 5 bases from V and 1 base from J, with 11 bases between. CDR1 is SGHRS, CDR2 YFSETQ, per germline. The length of the CDR3 is 14 residues. This clonotype has just a few counts. Its antigen is undetermined. One entry per CDR3 protein results from TCRdb running MiXCR on the RT-PCR reads. The table records approximately 680,000 distinct CDR3 sequences, around 16% of them present only once. The chain recombines TRBV5-1 with TRBJ2-3; D possibly corresponds to TRBD2 (6 bases). The material was PBMCs from blood, obtained 11 to 12 days after vaccination. This receptor was identified in a man aged 50 to 59 who received an inactivated influenza vaccine. DNA of the CDR3: TGCGCCAGCAGAAGGGAGGCAGGCACAGATACGCAGTATTTT. Translating it yields CASRREAGTDTQYF.